In this sample, the clone carrying this T cell receptor (beta chain) turned up many times. Its antigen is as yet unknown. Uncontrolled infection, other autoimmune disease, pregnancy or lactation led to exclusion. The CDR3 runs to 10 residues. Trimming removed 8 bases from V and 6 bases from J, with 7 bases in between. CDR1 SNHLY and CDR2 FYNNEI come from the germline V gene. There were TCR beta CDR3 regions amplified from RNA transcripts. In the first-round RT-PCR of the TCR CDR3, the HTBI primer set was used. TCRdb fed the multiplex PCR reads into MiXCR, producing one record per CDR3 protein. The data contain 500,000 to 650,000 distinct CDR3 sequences, 15% to 20% of them singletons. This sample is drawn from a study of T cells in Graves' hyperthyroidism and ophthalmopathy. Study-wide findings and caveats: Blood also held most thyroid clonotypes expanded beyond 0.001. Ophthalmopathy was model-predicted a median approximately 6.9 months pre-onset.

The rearrangement links TRBV2 to TRBJ1-1; TRBD1 is a possible D gene (5 bases). This receptor was identified in a middle-aged man with Graves' ophthalmopathy. Material for sequencing was blood. The CDR3 DNA reads as TGTGCCAGCCGGGGGGCTGAAGCTTTCTTT. Translation gives CASRGAEAFF.